This T cell receptor (beta chain) was identified in a study of naive CD8 T cells in extremely preterm neonates. Elective cesarean births at roughly 35-43 weeks, without labor or membrane rupture, supplied the cord blood. In regard to this clone: Antigen unknown.

The method was immunoSEQ multiplex PCR; TCRdb's version includes in-frame clones alone and lacks a portion of them. Of about 4,900 clones in the sample, 97% are singletons; the top ten hold around 0.55%. Overall study results and limits: Preterm neonates had significantly lower iChao1 richness than other age groups. Preterm neonates shared more CDR3 nucleotide sequences (approximately 2.7%) than older groups.

V was clipped by 6 bases and J by 5 bases; unmatched bases: 9. CDR3 length: 17 amino acids. Germline V gene sequence: CDR1 SGHAT, CDR2 FQNNGV. The chain combines TRBV11-2 with TRBJ2-2; 13 bases align to TRBD2. Sequencing was performed on naive CD8+ T cells from cord blood. This receptor was obtained from a newborn in good health. The CDR3 protein is CASRPTSGGPRTGELFF. In nucleotides, the CDR3 is TGTGCCAGCAGGCCGACTAGCGGGGGGCCTCGGACCGGGGAGCTGTTTTTT.